The source of this TCR beta chain is a study of yellow fever vaccine responses in identical twins. TCRdb re-analysed the RT-PCR reads in MiXCR, keeping a single row per CDR3 protein. The top ten hold about 6.3% of the sample, which has 3,000 to 4,000 distinct CDR3 sequences, roughly 80% seen once. Germline loops: CDR1 SGHAT, CDR2 FQDESV (reference sequence). Deletions cut 1 base from V and 3 bases from J, with 4 bases between. The CDR3 has 12 residues. J is TRBJ2-7 and V is TRBV11-1; no firm D call. Specimen: T cells from blood (PBMCs), unsorted or a sorted subset (not recorded which), collected before or after yellow fever vaccination (not recorded which). The source of this sequence is a woman under 30 who received the yellow fever vaccine. The CDR3 bases are TGTGCCAGCAGCTTAGTTGGCTACGAGCAGTACTTC. Its translation is CASSLVGYEQYF.